Presented here are 29 T cell receptor beta chains from one specimen sequenced in a study of identical twins. MiXCR, applied by TCRdb to the 5' RACE reads, yields one record per CDR3 protein. The sample shows roughly 700,000 distinct CDR3 sequences, about 9.4% of them seen only once. These data were also filed under a second study, of yellow fever vaccine responses in identical twins.

The sample comprised PBMCs. These receptors all come from a woman aged 18-29 years in good health.

This clonotype was counted ten times or more. V usage is TRBV29-1 and J usage is TRBJ2-3; 9 bases match TRBD2. With 5 bases clipped from V and 4 bases from J, the junction kept 7 bases outside the gene matches. The CDR3 has 14 amino acids. The germline gives CDR1 SQVTM, CDR2 ANQGSEA. The CDR3 spells CSVPASGKSDTQYF. The CDR3 DNA is TGCAGCGTTCCGGCTAGCGGGAAATCAGATACGCAGTATTTT.

This clonotype came up many times. The rearrangement links TRBV20-1 to TRBJ2-5, with D tentatively TRBD2 (7 bases). This CDR3 contains 14 residues. Germline V gene sequence: CDR1 DFQATT, CDR2 SNEGSKA (reference sequence). V lost 0 bases, J lost 4 bases, and 12 bases lay in between. In DNA, the CDR3 is TGCAGTGCTAGAGATGGGGGGGGGCGAGAGACCCAGTACTTC. It codes for CSARDGGGRETQYF.

This clonotype was recorded a few times. The chain is built from TRBV28 and TRBJ2-5; no firm D call. This CDR3 comprises 16 residues. The V and J ends lost 3 bases and 1 base respectively, with 15 bases between them. Germline CDR1 is MDHEN and CDR2 is SYDVKM. The CDR3 bases are TGTGCCAGCAGTTTCCCGAGGTCTAAGCGCCAAGAGACCCAGTACTTC. It specifies CASSFPRSKRQETQYF.

This clonotype was seen at least ten times. The chain has TRBV7-2 and TRBJ2-1; D is undetermined. CDR1 is SGHTA and CDR2 is FQGNSA in the germline V gene. V lost 3 bases, J lost 9 bases, and 9 bases lay in between. The CDR3 has 12 residues. The chain's CDR3 is CASSFQSVEQFF. The CDR3 DNA reads TGTGCCAGCAGCTTTCAGTCCGTTGAGCAGTTCTTC.

The table lists this clonotype with a few counts. The chain uses TRBV12-3 or TRBV12-4 and TRBJ1-5; D call uncertain. The CDR3 contains 17 residues. The V gene lost 2 bases and the J gene lost 7 bases, with 21 bases spanning the gap. The CDR3 bases are TGTGCCAGCAGTTTATCTACCGGGAGTTCGGGCGGCCAGCCCCAGCATTTT. It translates to CASSLSTGSSGGQPQHF.

The chain uses TRBV6-1 and TRBJ2-7; 9 bases align to TRBD1. Germline loops: CDR1 MNHNS, CDR2 SASEGT. The V and J ends lost 6 bases and 3 bases, in that order; junction bases with no gene match: 9. The CDR3 covers 15 residues. The CDR3 nucleotides read TGTGCCAGCAGACTCAACAGGGGGCATGACTACGAGCAGTACTTC. It codes for CASRLNRGHDYEQYF.

The sample holds many counts of this clonotype. This chain uses TRBV15 with TRBJ2-1, with a weak D call TRBD1 (6 bases). Germline lookup yields CDR1 LNHNV and CDR2 YYDKDF (reference sequence). The CDR3 consists of 15 residues. V dropped 3 bases and J dropped 4 bases, with 13 bases sitting between them. CDR3 sequence: CATSRAGTSYNEQFF. CDR3 coding DNA: TGTGCCACCAGCAGGGCCGGGACATCATACAATGAGCAGTTCTTC.

This clonotype turned up a few times. The chain combines TRBV28 with TRBJ2-7; D might be TRBD1 (6 bases). The CDR3 contains 16 residues. From germline, CDR1 is MDHEN and CDR2 SYDVKM. V lost 4 bases to trimming and J lost 4 bases, with 20 bases between them. The DNA of the CDR3 is TGTGCCAGCAGTTACAATTACAGGGAAGGATCTTACGAGCAGTACTTC. This codes for CASSYNYREGSYEQYF.

This sequence joins TRBV27 and TRBJ2-4, with a possible D match to TRBD2 (6 bases). The CDR3 sequence is 15 residues long. Germline V gene sequence: CDR1 MNHEY, CDR2 SMNVEV (reference sequence). V was shortened by 5 bases and J by 8 bases, with 19 bases between the two germline ends. CDR3 DNA sequence: TGTGCCAGCAGTCCCCGGGCGGGACGAGACGACATTCAGTACTTC. As protein: CASSPRAGRDDIQYF.

The chain links TRBV6-2 or TRBV6-3 to TRBJ2-3; a weak D match, TRBD1 (6 bases). Germline V gene sequence: CDR1 MNHEY, CDR2 SVGEGT. Trimming left V 7 bases short and J 2 bases short, with 10 bases between. The CDR3 has 13 residues. The CDR3 nucleotides are TGTGCCAGCATCAGGGACAACACAGATACGCAGTATTTT. Residues: CASIRDNTDTQYF.

This clonotype was recorded many times. DNA of the CDR3: TGTGCCAGCAGCTTCGGGGGGCTCGGCTACACCTTC. Its protein is CASSFGGLGYTF. The V call is TRBV11-1, the J call TRBJ1-2, with a tentative D call TRBD1 (6 bases). The CDR3 consists of 12 residues. V was pared by 3 bases and J by 8 bases, with 10 bases between. In germline, CDR1 is SGHAT, CDR2 FQDESV (reference sequence). The variable domain in full, completed from reference TRBV11-1 and TRBJ1-2, reads EAEVAQSPRYKITEKSQAVAFWCDPISGHATLYWYRQILGQGPELLVQFQDESVVDDSQLPKDRFSAERLKGVDSTLKIQPAELGDSAMYLCASSFGGLGYTFGSGTRLTVV.

CDR3 region: CASSQERSLIPGNEQFF. DNA for the CDR3: TGCGCCAGCAGCCAAGAGCGATCCCTCATCCCGGGGAATGAGCAGTTCTTC. The chain couples TRBV4-1 to TRBJ2-1, with TRBD2 as a possible D gene (5 bases). Germline CDR1 and CDR2: MGHRA and YSYEKL. Trimming shortened V by 0 bases and J by 7 bases, and 19 bases separated the two germline ends. The CDR3 runs to 17 residues.

The DNA for the CDR3 is TGCGCCAGCAGCCCCCAGGGTAGGGAGAATTCACCCCTCCACTTT. Translation gives CASSPQGRENSPLHF. This sequence joins TRBV5-1 and TRBJ1-6, with D possibly matching TRBD1 (5 bases). V was pared by 4 bases and J by 7 bases, with 15 bases between. This CDR3 comprises 15 residues. Per germline, CDR1 SGHRS and CDR2 YFSETQ. The full variable domain, completed using reference TRBV5-1 and TRBJ1-6, is KAGVTQTPRYLIKTRGQQVTLSCSPISGHRSVSWYQQTPGQGLQFLFEYFSETQRNKGNFPGRFSGRQFSNSRSEMNVSTLELGDSALYLCASSPQGRENSPLHFGNGTRLTVT.

This clonotype came up many times. The chain uses TRBV15 and TRBJ2-7; unclear D gene. CDR1 LNHNV and CDR2 YYDKDF come from the germline V gene (reference sequence). The CDR3 runs to 13 residues. The V end was cut by 5 bases, the J end by 6 bases, with 14 bases between. The CDR3 region has the DNA TGTGCCACCAGCGCTAGAACTTGGGGCGAGCAGTACTTC. Protein product: CATSARTWGEQYF.

This clonotype was seen a few times. This rearrangement joins TRBV29-1 to TRBJ2-5; TRBD1 or TRBD2 may be the D gene (5 bases each). CDR3 length equals 11 residues. Germline loops: CDR1 SQVTM, CDR2 ANQGSEA. The CDR3 loop is CAMGDQETQYF. In DNA form, the CDR3 reads TGCGCGATGGGGGACCAAGAGACCCAGTACTTC. Drawing the rest from reference TRBV29-1 and TRBJ2-5, the complete variable domain is SAVISQKPSRDICQRGTSLTIQCQVDSQVTMMFWYRQQPGQSLTLIATANQGSEATYESGFVIDKFPISRPNLTFSTLTVSNMSPEDSSIYLCAMGDQETQYFGPGTRLLVL.

Ten or more counts support this clonotype. This chain connects TRBV12-3 or TRBV12-4 to TRBJ2-3, with D possibly TRBD1 on 5 matching bases. The CDR3 covers 14 residues. Trimming left V 2 bases short and J 4 bases short, with 10 bases between. CDR3 nucleotides: TGTGCCAGCAGTTTATGGCAGGGCGCAGATACGCAGTATTTT. It specifies CASSLWQGADTQYF.

The table lists this clonotype with a few counts. The J gene is TRBJ2-7, the V gene TRBV28, with no clear D. In germline, CDR1 is MDHEN, CDR2 SYDVKM. There are 13 residues in the CDR3. V lost 2 bases and J lost 2, with 7 bases in between. CDR3 DNA: TGTGCCAGCAGTTTAGTCACTCCCTACGAGCAGTACTTC. Its translation: CASSLVTPYEQYF.

The V and J genes are TRBV10-3 and TRBJ2-5; 8 nucleotides agree with TRBD2. The CDR3 length is 14 residues. With 6 bases clipped from V and 5 bases from J, the junction kept 8 bases outside the gene matches. Germline CDR1 and CDR2: ENHRY and SYGVKD. CDR3 bases: TGTGCCATCAGCGGAGCGGGGGTTGGGGAGACCCAGTACTTC. Translation gives CAISGAGVGETQYF.

This chain connects TRBV3-1 to TRBJ2-1; 9 bases line up with TRBD2. Germline assignment: CDR1 LGHDT and CDR2 YNNKEL (reference sequence). This CDR3 has 21 amino acids. V lost 0 bases and J lost 5; bases outside the gene matches: 20. The chain's CDR3 is CASSQDLRRAGGLGGDNEQFF. Written as DNA, the CDR3 is TGTGCCAGCAGCCAAGATCTCCGCCGAGCGGGAGGTCTTGGAGGGGACAATGAGCAGTTCTTC.

The V call is TRBV5-1, the J call TRBJ2-7, with a weak D call TRBD1 (6 bases). Trimming left V 3 bases short and J 4 bases short, with 23 bases between. The CDR3 covers 17 residues. Germline V gives CDR1 SGHRS, CDR2 YFSETQ. The CDR3 DNA sequence: TGCGCCAGCAGCTGGGGGCCCCCCTACAGGGCTGGGTACGAGCAGTACTTC. Translating it yields CASSWGPPYRAGYEQYF.

The chain recombines TRBV28 with TRBJ2-7, with TRBD2 identical over 13 bases. This CDR3 contains 17 residues. The V gene's germline CDR1 is MDHEN and CDR2 SYDVKM. V was pared by 4 bases and J by 2 bases, with 8 bases of the junction left unmatched. CDR3 in DNA: TGTGCCAGCAGTTCACCCGGGACTAGCGGGATAACCTACGAGCAGTACTTC. Protein product: CASSSPGTSGITYEQYF.

This CDR3 reads CSARAGTDYSPLHF. Written as DNA, the CDR3 is TGCAGTGCTAGAGCTGGGACGGACTATTCACCCCTCCACTTT. The chain uses TRBV20-1 and TRBJ1-6, with TRBD1 as a possible D gene (5 bases). Trimming pared 1 base from V and 8 bases from J, leaving 12 bases between. The CDR3 sequence is 14 residues long. In germline, CDR1 is DFQATT, CDR2 SNEGSKA (reference sequence).

This clonotype was counted between two and nine times. The rearrangement uses TRBV12-3 or TRBV12-4 and TRBJ2-3; 7 bases align to TRBD1. The trim removed 6 bases at V and 2 bases at J, leaving 8 bases unmatched. CDR3 length: 15 residues. DNA for the CDR3: TGTGCCAGCAGCTGGGGACAGACCCTCACAGATACGCAGTATTTT. Translation gives CASSWGQTLTDTQYF.

In this sample, this clonotype turned up many times. This chain joins TRBV27 and TRBJ2-3; 9 nucleotides agree with TRBD2. With 7 bases clipped from V and 2 bases from J, the junction kept 22 bases outside the gene matches. CDR1 and CDR2 (germline): MNHEY, SMNVEV (reference sequence). This CDR3 has 20 residues. The DNA for the CDR3 is TGTGCCAGCACTAATACCCTCGGGGTGCGAGCGGGAGGACCCACAGATACGCAGTATTTT. Amino acid sequence: CASTNTLGVRAGGPTDTQYF.

This clonotype has at least ten counts. The CDR3 here is CASSPQGTDQPQHF. In nucleotides, the CDR3 is TGCGCCAGCAGCCCACAGGGGACCGATCAGCCCCAGCATTTT. The genes are TRBV5-1 and TRBJ1-5; 7 positions match TRBD1. V lost 4 bases, J lost 5 bases, and 6 bases stayed unmatched. The CDR3 is 14 residues long. Germline CDR1 and CDR2: SGHRS and YFSETQ.

This clonotype has just a few counts. The J gene is TRBJ2-7, the V gene TRBV28; D gene uncertain. Germline CDR1 and CDR2: MDHEN and SYDVKM. V dropped 4 bases and J dropped 6 bases, with 16 bases sitting between them. This CDR3 contains 14 residues. The CDR3 sequence is CASSSPGVFGEQYF. CDR3 in DNA: TGTGCCAGCAGTTCACCGGGTGTCTTCGGCGAGCAGTACTTC. The variable domain in full, completed from reference TRBV28 and TRBJ2-7, reads DVKVTQSSRYLVKRTGEKVFLECVQDMDHENMFWYRQDPGLGLRLIYFSYDVKMKEKGDIPEGYSVSREKKERFSLILESASTNQTSMYLCASSSPGVFGEQYFGPGTRLTVT.

At least ten counts were recorded for this clonotype. V is TRBV28 and J is TRBJ2-3; tentatively, D is TRBD2 (5 bases). Germline V gene lookup returns CDR1 MDHEN and CDR2 SYDVKM. V gave up 6 bases and J gave up 6 bases, with 40 bases separating them. This CDR3 has 22 residues. The CDR3 region is CASSHKWFSSFSASPLKDTQYF. CDR3 DNA: TGTGCCAGCAGCCACAAATGGTTTTCGAGTTTTTCGGCTAGCCCTTTAAAGGATACGCAGTATTTT.

The rearrangement uses TRBV7-9 and TRBJ2-2, with TRBD2 matching 7 bases. This CDR3 has 15 amino acids. Germline V gene data show CDR1 as SEHNR and CDR2 as FQNEAQ (reference sequence). V gave up 5 bases and J gave up 5 bases; unmatched junction bases: 8. The CDR3 is CASSPSGEVTGELFF. As DNA, the CDR3 is TGTGCCAGCAGCCCTAGCGGTGAAGTAACCGGGGAGCTGTTTTTT. Full variable domain (outside the CDR3, taken from reference TRBV7-9 and TRBJ2-2): DTGVSQNPRHKITKRGQNVTFRCDPISEHNRLYWYRQTLGQGPEFLTYFQNEAQLEKSRLLSDRFSAERPKGSFSTLEIQRTEQGDSAMYLCASSPSGEVTGELFFGEGSRLTVL.

This clonotype was found a few times. The chain has TRBV4-2 and TRBJ1-4; possibly TRBD1 for D (6 bases). The CDR3 sequence is 15 residues long. Germline values: CDR1 LGHNA, CDR2 YNFKEQ. Trimming removed 2 bases from V and 7 bases from J, with 14 bases in between. The chain's CDR3 is CASSQQGQGGEKLFF. The CDR3 DNA follows: TGTGCCAGCAGCCAACAGGGCCAAGGGGGTGAAAAACTGTTTTTT.